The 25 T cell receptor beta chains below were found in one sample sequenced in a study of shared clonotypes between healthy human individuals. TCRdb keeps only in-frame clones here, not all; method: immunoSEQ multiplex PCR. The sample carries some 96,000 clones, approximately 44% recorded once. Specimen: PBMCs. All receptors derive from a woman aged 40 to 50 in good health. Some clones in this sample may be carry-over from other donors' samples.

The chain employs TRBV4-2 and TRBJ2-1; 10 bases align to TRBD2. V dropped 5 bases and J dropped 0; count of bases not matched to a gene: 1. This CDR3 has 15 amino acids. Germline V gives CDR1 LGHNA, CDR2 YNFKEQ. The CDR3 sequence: CASSWTSGSYNEQFF. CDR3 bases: TGTGCCAGCAGCTGGACTAGCGGCTCCTACAATGAGCAGTTCTTC.

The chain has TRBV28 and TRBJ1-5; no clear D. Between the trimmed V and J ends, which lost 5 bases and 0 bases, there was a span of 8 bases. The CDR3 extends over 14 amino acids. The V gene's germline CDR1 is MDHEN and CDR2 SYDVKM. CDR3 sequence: CASSPPISNQPQHF. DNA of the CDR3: TGTGCCAGCAGTCCGCCGATTAGCAATCAGCCCCAGCATTTT. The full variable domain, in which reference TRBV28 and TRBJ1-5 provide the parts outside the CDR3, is DVKVTQSSRYLVKRTGEKVFLECVQDMDHENMFWYRQDPGLGLRLIYFSYDVKMKEKGDIPEGYSVSREKKERFSLILESASTNQTSMYLCASSPPISNQPQHFGDGTRLSIL.

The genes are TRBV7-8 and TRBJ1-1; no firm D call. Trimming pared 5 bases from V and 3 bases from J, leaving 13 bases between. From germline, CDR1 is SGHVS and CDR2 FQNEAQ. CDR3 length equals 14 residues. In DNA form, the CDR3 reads TGTGCCAGCAGCCTTCAGAGTAGGGACACTGAAGCTTTCTTT. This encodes CASSLQSRDTEAFF.

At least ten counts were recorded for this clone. The CDR3 region is CASSEPGQGVYGYTF. CDR3 sequence (DNA): TGTGCCAGCAGTGAACCGGGACAGGGGGTCTATGGCTACACCTTC. The rearrangement joins TRBV2 to TRBJ1-2; 11 bases are a match to TRBD1. The V gene's germline CDR1 is SNHLY and CDR2 FYNNEI. With V trimmed by 2 bases and J by 4 bases, 3 bases remained unmatched. The CDR3 has 15 amino acids.

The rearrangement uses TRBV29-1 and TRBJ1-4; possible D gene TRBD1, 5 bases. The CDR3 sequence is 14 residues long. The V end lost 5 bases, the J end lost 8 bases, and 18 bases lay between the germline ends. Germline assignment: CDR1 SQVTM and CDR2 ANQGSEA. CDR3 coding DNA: TGCAGCGTTTGTACAGGAGACCGCTTAGAAAAACTGTTTTTT. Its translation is CSVCTGDRLEKLFF.

This CDR3 is CASSTPGQATYEQYF. CDR3 DNA sequence: TGTGCCAGCAGCACGCCGGGACAGGCTACCTACGAGCAGTACTTC. The rearrangement joins TRBV28 to TRBJ2-7; TRBD1 matches 8 bases. CDR3 size: 15 residues. V was pared by 6 bases and J by 2 bases, with 9 bases of the junction left unmatched. The germline V gene has CDR1 MDHEN and CDR2 SYDVKM.

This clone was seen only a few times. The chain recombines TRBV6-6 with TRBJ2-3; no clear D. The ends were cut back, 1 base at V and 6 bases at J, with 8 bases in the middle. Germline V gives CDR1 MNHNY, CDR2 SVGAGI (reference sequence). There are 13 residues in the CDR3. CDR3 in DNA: TGTGCCAGCAGTTACTGGGCGACCGATACGCAGTATTTT. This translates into CASSYWATDTQYF.

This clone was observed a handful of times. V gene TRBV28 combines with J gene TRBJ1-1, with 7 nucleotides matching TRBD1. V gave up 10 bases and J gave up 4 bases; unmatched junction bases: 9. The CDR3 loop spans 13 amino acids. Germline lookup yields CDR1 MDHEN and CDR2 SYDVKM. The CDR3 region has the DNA TGTGCCATAAGGAAGGGGGCAAGCACTGAAGCTTTCTTT. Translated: CAIRKGASTEAFF.

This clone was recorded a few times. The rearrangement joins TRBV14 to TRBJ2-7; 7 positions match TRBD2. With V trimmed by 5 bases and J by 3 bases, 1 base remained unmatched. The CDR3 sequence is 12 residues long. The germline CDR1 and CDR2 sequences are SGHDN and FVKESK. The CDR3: CASSRTSYEQYF. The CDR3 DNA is TGTGCCAGCAGCAGGACTAGCTACGAGCAGTACTTC.

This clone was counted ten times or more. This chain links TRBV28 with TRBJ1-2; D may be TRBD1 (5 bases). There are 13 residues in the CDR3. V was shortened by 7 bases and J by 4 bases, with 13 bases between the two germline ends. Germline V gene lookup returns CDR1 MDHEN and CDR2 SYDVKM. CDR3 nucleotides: TGTGCCAGCAAGGTGGGGGATCTCTATGGCTACACCTTC. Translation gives CASKVGDLYGYTF.

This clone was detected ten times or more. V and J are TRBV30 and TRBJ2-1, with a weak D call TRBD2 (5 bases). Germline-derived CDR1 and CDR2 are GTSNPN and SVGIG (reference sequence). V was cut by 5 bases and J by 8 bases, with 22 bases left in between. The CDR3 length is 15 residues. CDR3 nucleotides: TGTGCCTGGGTACACCTCCGGGGTCAATCGGATGAGCAGTTCTTC. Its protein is CAWVHLRGQSDEQFF. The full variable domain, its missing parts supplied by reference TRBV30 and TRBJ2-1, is SQTIHQWPATLVQPVGSPLSLECTVEGTSNPNLYWYRQAAGRGLQLLFYSVGIGQISSEVPQNLSASRPQDRQFILSSKKLLLSDSGFYLCAWVHLRGQSDEQFFGPGTRLTVL.

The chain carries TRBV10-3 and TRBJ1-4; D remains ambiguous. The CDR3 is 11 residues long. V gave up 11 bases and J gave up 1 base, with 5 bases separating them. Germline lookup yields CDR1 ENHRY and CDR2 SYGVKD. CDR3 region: CAVRTNEKLFF. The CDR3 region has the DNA TGTGCCGTAAGAACTAATGAAAAACTGTTTTTT.

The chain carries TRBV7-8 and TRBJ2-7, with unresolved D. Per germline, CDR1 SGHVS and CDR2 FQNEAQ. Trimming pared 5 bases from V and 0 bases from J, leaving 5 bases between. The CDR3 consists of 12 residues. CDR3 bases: TGTGCCAGCAGCCCCCCCTCCTACGAGCAGTACTTC. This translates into CASSPPSYEQYF.

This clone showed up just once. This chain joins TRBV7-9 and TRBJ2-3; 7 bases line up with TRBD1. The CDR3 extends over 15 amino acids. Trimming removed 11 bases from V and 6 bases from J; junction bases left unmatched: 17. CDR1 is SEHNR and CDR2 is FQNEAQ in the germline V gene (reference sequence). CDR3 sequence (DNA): TGTGCCGGGGGTAGGACAGGAGCTCCTCGGGATACGCAGTATTTT. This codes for CAGGRTGAPRDTQYF.

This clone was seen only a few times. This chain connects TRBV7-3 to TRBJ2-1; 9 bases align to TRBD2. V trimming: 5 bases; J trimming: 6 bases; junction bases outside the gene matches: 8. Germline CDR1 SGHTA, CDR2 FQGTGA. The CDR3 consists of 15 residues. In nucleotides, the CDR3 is TGTGCCAGCAGCCCTAGCGGGAATTCGGGCAATGAGCAGTTCTTC. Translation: CASSPSGNSGNEQFF.

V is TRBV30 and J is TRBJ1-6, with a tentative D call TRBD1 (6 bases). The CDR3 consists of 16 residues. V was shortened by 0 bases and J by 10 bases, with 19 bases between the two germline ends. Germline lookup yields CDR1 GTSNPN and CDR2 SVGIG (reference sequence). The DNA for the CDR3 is TGTGCCTGGAGTGTATGGGAGCCGGGACAAGGATCACCCCTCCACTTT. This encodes CAWSVWEPGQGSPLHF.

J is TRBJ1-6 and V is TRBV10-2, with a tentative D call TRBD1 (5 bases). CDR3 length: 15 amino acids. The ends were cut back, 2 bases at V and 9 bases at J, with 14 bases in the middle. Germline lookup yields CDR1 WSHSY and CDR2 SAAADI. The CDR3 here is CASSEDRGRLSPLHF. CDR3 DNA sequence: TGCGCCAGCAGTGAGGATCGGGGGAGGCTTTCACCCCTCCACTTT.

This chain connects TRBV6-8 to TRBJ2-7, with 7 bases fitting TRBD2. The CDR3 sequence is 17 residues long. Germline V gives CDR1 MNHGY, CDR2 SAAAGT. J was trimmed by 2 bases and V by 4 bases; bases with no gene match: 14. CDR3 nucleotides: TGTGCCAGCAGTTGTAGCGGGCCTGACGATAGTCCCTACGAGCAGTACTTC. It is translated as CASSCSGPDDSPYEQYF.

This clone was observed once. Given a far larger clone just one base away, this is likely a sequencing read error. The CDR3 region has the DNA TGTGCCTGTGGCGGCGGGACGGTGCACGAGCAGTACTTC. As protein: CACGGGTVHEQYF. The chain couples TRBV30 to TRBJ2-5, with D possibly matching TRBD2 (6 bases). The closer fit of TRBJ2-7 to the DNA end suggests the J call may be wrong. The length of the CDR3 is 13 residues. In germline, CDR1 is GTSNPN, CDR2 SVGIG (reference sequence).

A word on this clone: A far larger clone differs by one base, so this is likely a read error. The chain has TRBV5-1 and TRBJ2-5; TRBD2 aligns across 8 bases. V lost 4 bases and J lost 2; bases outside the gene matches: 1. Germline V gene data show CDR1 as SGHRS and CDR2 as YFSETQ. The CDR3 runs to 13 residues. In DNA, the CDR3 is TGCGCCAGCAGCCCGGGAGGGCAAGAGACCCAGTACTTC. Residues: CASSPGGQETQYF. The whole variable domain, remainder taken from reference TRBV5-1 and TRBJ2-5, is KAGVTQTPRYLIKTRGQQVTLSCSPISGHRSVSWYQQTPGQGLQFLFEYFSETQRNKGNFPGRFSGRQFSNSRSEMNVSTLELGDSALYLCASSPGGQETQYFGPGTRLLVL.

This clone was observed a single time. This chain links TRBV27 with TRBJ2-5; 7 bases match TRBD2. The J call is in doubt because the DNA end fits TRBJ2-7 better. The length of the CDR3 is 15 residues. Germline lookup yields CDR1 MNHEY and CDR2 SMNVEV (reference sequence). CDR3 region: CASSLSWDYNYEQYF. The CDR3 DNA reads TGTGCCAGCAGTTTATCTTGGGACTACAACTACGAGCAGTACTTC.

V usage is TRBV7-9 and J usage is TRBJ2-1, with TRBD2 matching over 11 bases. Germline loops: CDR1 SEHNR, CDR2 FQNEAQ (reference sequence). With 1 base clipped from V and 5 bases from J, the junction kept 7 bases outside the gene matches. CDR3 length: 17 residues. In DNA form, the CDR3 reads TGTGCCAGCAGCTTAGTGGGTGGACTAGCGGGCAACAATGAGCAGTTCTTC. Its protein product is CASSLVGGLAGNNEQFF.

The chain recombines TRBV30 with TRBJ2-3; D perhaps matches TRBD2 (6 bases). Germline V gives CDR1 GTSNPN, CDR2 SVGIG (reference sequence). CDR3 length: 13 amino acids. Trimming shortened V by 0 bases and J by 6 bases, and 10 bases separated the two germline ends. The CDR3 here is CAWSVPGADTQYF. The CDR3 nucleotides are TGTGCCTGGAGTGTACCGGGAGCGGATACGCAGTATTTT.

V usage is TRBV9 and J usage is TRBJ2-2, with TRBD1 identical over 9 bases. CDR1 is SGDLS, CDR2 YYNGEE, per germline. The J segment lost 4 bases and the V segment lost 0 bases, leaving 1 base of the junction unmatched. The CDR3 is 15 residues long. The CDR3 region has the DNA TGTGCCAGCAGCGTAGACAGGGGGCTCACCGGGGAGCTGTTTTTT. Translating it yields CASSVDRGLTGELFF. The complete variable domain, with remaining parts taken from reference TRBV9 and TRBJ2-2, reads DSGVTQTPKHLITATGQRVTLRCSPRSGDLSVYWYQQSLDQGLQFLIQYYNGEERAKGNILERFSAQQFPDLHSELNLSSLELGDSALYFCASSVDRGLTGELFFGEGSRLTVL.

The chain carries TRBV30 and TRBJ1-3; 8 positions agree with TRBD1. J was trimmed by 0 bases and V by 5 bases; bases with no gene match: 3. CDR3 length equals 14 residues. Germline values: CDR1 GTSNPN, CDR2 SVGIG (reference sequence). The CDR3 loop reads CAWGQGISGNTIYF. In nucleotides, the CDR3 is TGTGCCTGGGGACAGGGAATCTCTGGAAACACCATATATTTT.